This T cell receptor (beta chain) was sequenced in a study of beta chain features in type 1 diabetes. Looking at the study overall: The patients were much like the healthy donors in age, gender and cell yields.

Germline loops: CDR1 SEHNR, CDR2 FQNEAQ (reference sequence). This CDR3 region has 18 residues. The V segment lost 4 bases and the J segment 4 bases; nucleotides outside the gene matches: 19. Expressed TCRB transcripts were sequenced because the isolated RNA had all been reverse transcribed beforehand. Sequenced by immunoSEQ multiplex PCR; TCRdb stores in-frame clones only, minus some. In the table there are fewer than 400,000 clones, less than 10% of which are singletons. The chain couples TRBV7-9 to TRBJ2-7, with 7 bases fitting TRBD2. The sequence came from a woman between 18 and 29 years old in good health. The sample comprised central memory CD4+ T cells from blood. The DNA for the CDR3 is TGTGCCAGCAGCTCTTACCGACTGGTGGTAGCGGGCCATTACGAGCAGTACTTC. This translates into CASSSYRLVVAGHYEQYF.